The sequence of this T cell receptor (beta chain) was determined in a study of response to subunit inactivated influenza vaccine. Study-wide results and caveats: Few additional T cells are recruited per seasonal influenza vaccination, authors suggested.

A word on this clonotype: Its antigen is not identified.

With V trimmed by 8 bases and J by 2 bases, 11 bases remained unmatched. The CDR3 covers 15 residues. Germline V CDR1 and CDR2: MNHEY, SVGEGT. TCRdb recomputed calls from the RT-PCR reads with MiXCR, one row per CDR3 protein. The sample includes some 600,000 distinct CDR3 sequences, around 15% of them seen just once. This specimen consisted of PBMCs from blood, obtained roughly 2 weeks before vaccination. This clonotype was obtained from a man in his fifties who received an inactivated influenza vaccine. The chain employs TRBV6-2 or TRBV6-3 and TRBJ2-5; 7 bases match TRBD1. This CDR3 reads CASSRLGQPQETQYF. The CDR3 DNA follows: TGTGCCAGCTCCCGGCTGGGACAGCCGCAAGAGACCCAGTACTTC.